Following are 9 T cell receptor beta chains from one sample sequenced in a study of shared clonotypes between healthy human individuals. Method: immunoSEQ multiplex PCR; TCRdb's copy keeps in-frame clones and lacks some. In the table there are about 490,000 clones, around 80% of which are singletons. The sequenced sample was PBMCs. These receptor sequences come from a woman aged 40 to 50 in good health. Some clones in this sample may be carry-over from other donors' samples.

This rearrangement joins TRBV27 to TRBJ2-1; D unclear. The CDR3 totals 17 residues. Germline CDR1 is MNHEY and CDR2 is SMNVEV (reference sequence). Trimming removed 0 bases from V and 1 base from J, with 13 bases in between. The CDR3 region is CASSLSTERASYNEQFF. CDR3 DNA: TGTGCCAGCAGTTTATCTACGGAACGAGCATCCTACAATGAGCAGTTCTTC.

The chain carries TRBV15 and TRBJ1-1; 12 nucleotides align to TRBD1. The V gene end was trimmed by 5 bases and the J gene end by 7 bases; junction bases not matched to a gene: 8. This CDR3 has 15 amino acids. CDR1 and CDR2 (germline): LNHNV, YYDKDF (reference sequence). The CDR3 loop is CATSRWDRGRGEAFF. The CDR3 coding sequence is TGTGCCACCAGCCGTTGGGACAGGGGGCGCGGTGAAGCTTTCTTT. The full variable domain, with the rest looked up from reference TRBV15 and TRBJ1-1, is DAMVIQNPRYQVTQFGKPVTLSCSQTLNHNVMYWYQQKSSQAPKLLFHYYDKDFNNEADTPDNFQSRRPNTSFCFLDIRSPGLGDTAMYLCATSRWDRGRGEAFFGQGTRLTVV.

This chain links TRBV5-4 with TRBJ2-1, with TRBD2 matching 8 bases. This CDR3 has 16 amino acids. The junction had 15 bases not matched to a gene; V was cut back by 6 bases and J by 7 bases. CDR1 is SGHNT and CDR2 is YYREEE in the germline V gene (reference sequence). For the CDR3, the DNA is TGTGCCAGCACACCCAGATATGTAGCGGGATTTAATGAGCAGTTCTTC. Protein: CASTPRYVAGFNEQFF.

A remark on this clone: This probably arose from a read error, given a far larger clone one base away. Distinct nucleotide sequences in the sample also encode this CDR3. The J gene is TRBJ2-7, the V gene TRBV28; unclear D gene. The germline gives CDR1 MDHEN, CDR2 SYDVKM. Trimming left V 6 bases short and J 2 bases short, with 17 bases between. There are 15 residues in the CDR3. The CDR3 sequence: CASSFLRYSPYEQYF. For the CDR3, the DNA is TGTGCCAGCAGCTTCCTCCGCTACTCACCCTACGAGCAGTACTTC.

The V and J genes are TRBV4-3 and TRBJ2-3, with D unclear. The CDR3 extends over 18 amino acids. The germline V gene encodes CDR1 LGHNA and CDR2 YSLEER. The V gene lost 3 bases and the J gene lost 0 bases, with 19 bases spanning the gap. Written as DNA, the CDR3 is TGCGCCAGCAGCCACCGACCGGCAGGATCCACTAGCACAGATACGCAGTATTTT. Translating it yields CASSHRPAGSTSTDTQYF.

The chain employs TRBV29-1 and TRBJ1-3; no firm D call. Germline V gene data show CDR1 as SQVTM and CDR2 as ANQGSEA. The ends were cut back, 6 bases at V and 0 bases at J, with 9 bases in the middle. This CDR3 has 13 amino acids. In nucleotides, the CDR3 is TGCAGCGTCTATGAGAGCTCTGGAAACACCATATATTTT. Protein product: CSVYESSGNTIYF.

The sample holds a few counts of this clone. The CDR3, as DNA: TGTGCCAGTAGTACTAGCTCCTACAATGAGCAGTTCTTC. The encoded protein is CASSTSSYNEQFF. The chain links TRBV19 to TRBJ2-1; no clear D. The CDR3 is made up of 13 amino acids. Germline assignment: CDR1 LNHDA and CDR2 SQIVND (reference sequence). V was clipped by 4 bases and J by 0 bases, with 4 bases between them.

The CDR3 bases are TGCGCCAGCAGCCCCGGGTTTCAGGCCCAAGAGACCCAGTACTTC. It yields the protein CASSPGFQAQETQYF. V usage is TRBV5-1 and J usage is TRBJ2-5; D remains ambiguous. Trimming took off 4 bases at V and 1 base at J, with 14 bases between the two ends. CDR1 and CDR2 (germline): SGHRS, YFSETQ. The CDR3 runs 15 residues.

The genes are TRBV27 and TRBJ2-3; 8 nucleotides align to TRBD2. CDR1 MNHEY and CDR2 SMNVEV come from the germline V gene (reference sequence). J gave up 1 base and V 5 bases, and 14 bases lay outside the gene matches. This CDR3 has 18 amino acids. CDR3 sequence reads: CASSRRAGVTLGTDTQYF. The CDR3 coding sequence is TGTGCCAGCAGTCGACGAGCGGGAGTAACTCTCGGCACAGATACGCAGTATTTT.